This T cell receptor (beta chain) was profiled in a study of blood T cells in healthy people across ages. Whole-study context: About one barcoded beta molecule per two T cells was captured by template switching. General study findings and limits: The recorded TCR beta diversity per million T cells decreased in a roughly linear manner with age.

This clonotype was recorded a few times. The antigen is unknown. Every sample gave at least 5.5 micrograms of total RNA when it was extracted. A second PCR of roughly 7 to 11 cycles used a sample-barcoded 5' primer and a J-beta primer mix. Each of the samples gave a minimum of 2.5 million paired-end reads that contained CDR3. TCRdb processed the 5' RACE reads anew with MiXCR; each CDR3 protein has one entry. The sample includes 650,000 to 900,000 distinct CDR3 sequences, approximately 65% of them seen just once. The CDR3 totals 13 residues. Germline CDR1 is MGHDK and CDR2 is SYGVNS. V lost 5 bases to trimming and J lost 10 bases; unmatched junction nucleotides: 11.

Specimen: blood. This chain links TRBV25-1 with TRBJ2-7; 7 bases are a match to TRBD2. The sequence derives from a man in his thirties or forties in good health. CDR3 sequence reads: CASSSGDHRAQYF. CDR3 coding DNA: TGTGCCAGCAGTAGCGGGGACCATCGGGCCCAGTACTTC.